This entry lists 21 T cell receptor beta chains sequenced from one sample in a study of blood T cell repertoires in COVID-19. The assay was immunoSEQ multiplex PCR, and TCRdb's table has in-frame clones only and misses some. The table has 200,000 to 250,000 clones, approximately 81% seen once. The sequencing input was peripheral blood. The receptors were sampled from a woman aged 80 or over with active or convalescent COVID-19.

For the CDR3, the DNA is TGTGCCAGCAGTCCCCCCTCCGAGAGGGGGCTTAATGGCTACACCTTC. This encodes CASSPPSERGLNGYTF. The chain combines TRBV7-2 with TRBJ1-2; 7 bases line up with TRBD1. Germline assignment: CDR1 SGHTA and CDR2 FQGNSA. J lost 6 bases, V lost 6 bases, and 16 bases had no gene match. The CDR3 is 16 amino acids.

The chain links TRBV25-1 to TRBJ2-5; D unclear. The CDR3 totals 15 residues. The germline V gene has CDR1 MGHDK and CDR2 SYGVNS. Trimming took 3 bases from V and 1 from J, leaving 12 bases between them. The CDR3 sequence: CASSDLQVPQETQYF. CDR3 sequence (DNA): TGTGCCAGCAGTGATCTTCAGGTCCCCCAAGAGACCCAGTACTTC. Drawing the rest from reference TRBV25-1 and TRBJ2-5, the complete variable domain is EADIYQTPRYLVIGTGKKITLECSQTMGHDKMYWYQQDPGMELHLIHYSYGVNSTEKGDLSSESTVSRIRTEHFPLTLESARPSHTSQYLCASSDLQVPQETQYFGPGTRLLVL.

The CDR3: CASSLSLRSSYNSPLHF. The CDR3 DNA is TGTGCCAGCAGCTTAAGTCTGCGGAGCTCCTATAATTCACCCCTCCACTTT. The J gene is TRBJ1-6, the V gene TRBV11-2; D gene ambiguous. The CDR3 length is 17 residues. Deletions cut 2 bases from V and 0 bases from J, with 11 bases between. Germline CDR1 and CDR2: SGHAT and FQNNGV.

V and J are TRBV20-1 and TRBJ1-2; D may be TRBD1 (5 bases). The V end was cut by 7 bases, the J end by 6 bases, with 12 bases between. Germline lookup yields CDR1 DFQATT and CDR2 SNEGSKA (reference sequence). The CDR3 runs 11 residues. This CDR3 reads CSVGGINGYTF. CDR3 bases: TGCAGTGTCGGGGGGATCAATGGCTACACCTTC.

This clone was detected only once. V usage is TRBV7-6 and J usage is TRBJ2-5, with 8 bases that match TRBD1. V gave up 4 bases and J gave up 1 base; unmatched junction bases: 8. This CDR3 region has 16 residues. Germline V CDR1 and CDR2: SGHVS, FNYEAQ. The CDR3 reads CASSSGQGRIQETQYF. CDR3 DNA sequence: TGTGCCAGCAGCTCAGGACAGGGAAGGATCCAAGAGACCCAGTACTTC.

The CDR3 protein is CASSSGEEAFF. The CDR3 nucleotides are TGTGCCAGCTCTTCGGGGGAGGAAGCTTTCTTT. The J gene is TRBJ1-1, the V gene TRBV18, with D maybe TRBD1 (5 bases). The CDR3 contains 11 residues. The V gene's germline CDR1 is KGHSH and CDR2 LQKENI. The ends were cut back, 6 bases at V and 8 bases at J, with 10 bases in the middle.

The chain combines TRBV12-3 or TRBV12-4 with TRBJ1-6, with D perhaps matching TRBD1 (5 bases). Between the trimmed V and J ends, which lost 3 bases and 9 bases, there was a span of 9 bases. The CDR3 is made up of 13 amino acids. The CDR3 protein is CASSLLGLSPLHF. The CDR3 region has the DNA TGTGCCAGCAGTTTGTTGGGGCTTTCACCCCTCCACTTT.

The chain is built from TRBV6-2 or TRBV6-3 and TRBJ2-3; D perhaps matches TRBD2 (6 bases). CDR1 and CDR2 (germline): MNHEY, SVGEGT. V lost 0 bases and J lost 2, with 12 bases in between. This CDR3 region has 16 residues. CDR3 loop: CASSYSRGSYTDTQYF. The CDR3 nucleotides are TGTGCCAGCAGTTACTCCCGGGGGTCCTACACAGATACGCAGTATTTT.

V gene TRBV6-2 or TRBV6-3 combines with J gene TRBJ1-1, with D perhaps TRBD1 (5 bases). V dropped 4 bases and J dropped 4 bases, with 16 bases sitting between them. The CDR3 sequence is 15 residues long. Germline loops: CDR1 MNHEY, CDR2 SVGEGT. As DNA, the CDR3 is TGTGCCAGCAGTTGGGGCAGGGTAAGGGGCACTGAAGCTTTCTTT. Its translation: CASSWGRVRGTEAFF.

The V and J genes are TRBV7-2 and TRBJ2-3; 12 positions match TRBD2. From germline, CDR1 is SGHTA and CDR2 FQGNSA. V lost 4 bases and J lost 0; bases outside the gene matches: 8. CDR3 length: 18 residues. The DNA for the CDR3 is TGTGCCAGCAGCTCTAGGGGACTAGCGGGTTTTAGCACAGATACGCAGTATTTT. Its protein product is CASSSRGLAGFSTDTQYF. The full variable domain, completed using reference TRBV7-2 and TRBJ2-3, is GAGVSQSPSNKVTEKGKDVELRCDPISGHTALYWYRQSLGQGLEFLIYFQGNSAPDKSGLPSDRFSAERTGGSVSTLTIQRTQQEDSAVYLCASSSRGLAGFSTDTQYFGPGTRLTVL.

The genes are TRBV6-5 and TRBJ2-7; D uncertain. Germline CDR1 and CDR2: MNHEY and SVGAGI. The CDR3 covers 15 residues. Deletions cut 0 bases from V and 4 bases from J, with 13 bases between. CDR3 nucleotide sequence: TGTGCCAGCAGTTACTCGCCCTCCACGGGTTACGAGCAGTACTTC. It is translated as CASSYSPSTGYEQYF.

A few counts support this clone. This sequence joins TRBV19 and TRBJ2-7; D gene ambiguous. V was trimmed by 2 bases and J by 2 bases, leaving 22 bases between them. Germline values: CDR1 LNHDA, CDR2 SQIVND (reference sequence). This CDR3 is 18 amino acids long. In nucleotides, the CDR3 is TGTGCCAGTAGTATAACGTCCGGCGGCAGCTTACCCACCTACGAGCAGTACTTC. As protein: CASSITSGGSLPTYEQYF.

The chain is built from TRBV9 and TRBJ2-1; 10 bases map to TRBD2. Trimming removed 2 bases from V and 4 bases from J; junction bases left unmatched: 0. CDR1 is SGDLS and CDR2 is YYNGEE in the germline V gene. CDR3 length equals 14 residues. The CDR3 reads CASSVTSGYNEQFF. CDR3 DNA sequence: TGTGCCAGCAGCGTGACTAGCGGGTACAATGAGCAGTTCTTC.

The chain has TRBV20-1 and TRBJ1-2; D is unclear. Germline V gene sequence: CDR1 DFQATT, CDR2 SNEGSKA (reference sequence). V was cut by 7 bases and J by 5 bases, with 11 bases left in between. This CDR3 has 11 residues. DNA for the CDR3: TGCAGTGAGCGGGCCATTTATGGCTACACCTTC. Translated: CSERAIYGYTF.

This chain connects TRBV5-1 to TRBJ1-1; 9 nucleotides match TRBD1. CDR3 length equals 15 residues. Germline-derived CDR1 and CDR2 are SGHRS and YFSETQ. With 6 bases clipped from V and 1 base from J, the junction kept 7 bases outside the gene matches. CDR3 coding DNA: TGCGCCAGCACCTGGGGGGACAGGGCGAACACTGAAGCTTTCTTT. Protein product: CASTWGDRANTEAFF.

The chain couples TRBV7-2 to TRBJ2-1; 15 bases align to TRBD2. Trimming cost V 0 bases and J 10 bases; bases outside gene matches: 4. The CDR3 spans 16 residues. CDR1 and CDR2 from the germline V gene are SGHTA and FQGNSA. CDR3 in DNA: TGTGCCAGCAGCTTAGCGCCCGGGACTAGCGGGAGGGAGCAGTTCTTC. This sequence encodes CASSLAPGTSGREQFF.

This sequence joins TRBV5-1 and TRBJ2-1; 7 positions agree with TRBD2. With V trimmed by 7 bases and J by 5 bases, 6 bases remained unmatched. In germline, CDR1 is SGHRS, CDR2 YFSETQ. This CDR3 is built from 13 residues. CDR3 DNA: TGCGCCAGCGGGAGGGACCCGGACAATGAGCAGTTCTTC. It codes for CASGRDPDNEQFF. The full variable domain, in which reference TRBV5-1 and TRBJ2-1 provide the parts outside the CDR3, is KAGVTQTPRYLIKTRGQQVTLSCSPISGHRSVSWYQQTPGQGLQFLFEYFSETQRNKGNFPGRFSGRQFSNSRSEMNVSTLELGDSALYLCASGRDPDNEQFFGPGTRLTVL.

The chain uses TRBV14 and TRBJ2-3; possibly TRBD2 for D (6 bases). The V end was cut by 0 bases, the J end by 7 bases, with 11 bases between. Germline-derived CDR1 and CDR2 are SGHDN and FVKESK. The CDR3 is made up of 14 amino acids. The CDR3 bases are TGTGCCAGCAGCCAAGATCGGGACTCTTATACGCAGTATTTT. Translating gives CASSQDRDSYTQYF.

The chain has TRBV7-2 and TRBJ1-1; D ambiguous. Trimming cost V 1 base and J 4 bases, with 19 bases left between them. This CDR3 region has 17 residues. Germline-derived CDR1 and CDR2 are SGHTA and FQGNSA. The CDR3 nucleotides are TGTGCCAGCAGCTTAGTCGGACTGAGATTTGGGAGCACTGAAGCTTTCTTT. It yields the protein CASSLVGLRFGSTEAFF.

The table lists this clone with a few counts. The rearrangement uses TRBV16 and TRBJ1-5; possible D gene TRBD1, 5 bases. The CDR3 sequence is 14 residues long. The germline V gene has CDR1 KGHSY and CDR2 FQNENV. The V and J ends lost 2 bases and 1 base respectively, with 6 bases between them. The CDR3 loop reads CASSQDRSNQPQHF. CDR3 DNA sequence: TGTGCCAGCAGCCAAGACAGAAGCAATCAGCCCCAGCATTTT.

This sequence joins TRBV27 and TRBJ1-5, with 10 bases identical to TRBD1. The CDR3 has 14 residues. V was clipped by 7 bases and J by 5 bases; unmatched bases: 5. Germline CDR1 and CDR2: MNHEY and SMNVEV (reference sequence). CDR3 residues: CASTPTGGHQPQHF. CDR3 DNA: TGTGCCAGCACCCCGACAGGGGGCCATCAGCCCCAGCATTTT.